The 8 T cell receptor beta chains below come from one sample, sequenced in a study of OX40 agonist ivuxolimab in advanced cancers. Generated by immunoSEQ multiplex PCR, the TCRdb table keeps only in-frame clones and is missing some. The table lists about 70,000 clones, roughly 86% of them singletons. The sample consisted of CD4+ or CD8+ T cells sorted from blood, taken in a trial of the OX40 agonist ivuxolimab. These receptor sequences come from an adult with an advanced solid tumor such as melanoma, head and neck, liver or kidney cancer.

The chain carries TRBV6-6 and TRBJ1-2; unclear D gene. CDR1 and CDR2 from the germline V gene are MNHNY and SVGAGI (reference sequence). The V end lost 2 bases, the J end lost 1 base, and 5 bases lay between the germline ends. The CDR3 extends over 13 amino acids. The CDR3 DNA reads TGTGCCAGCAGTTACATTTTTAACTATGGCTACACCTTC. Its translation: CASSYIFNYGYTF.

This rearrangement joins TRBV6-4 to TRBJ2-1; TRBD2 matches at 8 bases. The CDR3 totals 16 residues. Germline CDR1 and CDR2: MRHNA and SNTAGT. The V and J ends lost 0 bases and 7 bases, in that order; junction bases with no gene match: 8. CDR3 residues: CASSDSVAGYKNEQFF. The CDR3 nucleotides read TGTGCCAGCAGTGACTCAGTAGCGGGGTACAAGAATGAGCAGTTCTTC.

Concerning this clone: Other DNA sequences in the same sample also yield this CDR3. The chain recombines TRBV6-6 with TRBJ1-5; no reliable D call. This CDR3 contains 13 residues. V was shortened by 2 bases and J by 2 bases, with 4 bases between the two germline ends. Germline lookup yields CDR1 MNHNY and CDR2 SVGAGI (reference sequence). CDR3 coding DNA: TGTGCCAGCAGTTACGGGGGCAATCAGCCCCAGCATTTT. Its protein is CASSYGGNQPQHF.

The rearrangement joins TRBV25-1 to TRBJ2-1, with D uncertain. Germline V CDR1 and CDR2: MGHDK, SYGVNS. V was pared by 3 bases and J by 2 bases, with 5 bases between. CDR3 size: 13 residues. The CDR3 reads CASSDRPYNEQFF. The CDR3 DNA reads as TGTGCCAGCAGTGACAGGCCCTACAATGAGCAGTTCTTC.

The J gene is TRBJ2-3, the V gene TRBV9, with 10 positions matching TRBD2. CDR1 is SGDLS and CDR2 is YYNGEE in the germline V gene. The V gene end was trimmed by 0 bases and the J gene end by 5 bases; junction bases not matched to a gene: 6. This CDR3 comprises 16 residues. CDR3 DNA: TGTGCCAGCAGCGTAGCTTCTTTAGCGGGGGGAGATACGCAGTATTTT. Protein sequence: CASSVASLAGGDTQYF. Using reference TRBV9 and TRBJ2-3 for the parts outside the CDR3, the full variable domain is DSGVTQTPKHLITATGQRVTLRCSPRSGDLSVYWYQQSLDQGLQFLIQYYNGEERAKGNILERFSAQQFPDLHSELNLSSLELGDSALYFCASSVASLAGGDTQYFGPGTRLTVL.

This clone was seen just once. The rearrangement links TRBV19 to TRBJ2-2, with 10 bases lining up with TRBD2. The trim removed 5 bases at V and 5 bases at J, leaving 8 bases unmatched. The CDR3 has 16 amino acids. CDR1 is LNHDA, CDR2 SQIVND, per germline (reference sequence). In nucleotides, the CDR3 is TGTGCCAGTAGTTTCTCCAGCGGGGGGGATACCGGGGAGCTGTTTTTT. It yields the protein CASSFSSGGDTGELFF.

This sequence joins TRBV5-1 and TRBJ2-7; 13 nucleotides agree with TRBD2. This CDR3 is 15 amino acids long. Unmatched junction bases numbered 7, after V lost 3 bases and J lost 7 bases. Germline V gene sequence: CDR1 SGHRS, CDR2 YFSETQ. CDR3 in DNA: TGCGCCAGCAGCTCCGGACTAGCGGGAGTACTAGAGCAGTACTTC. Translation gives CASSSGLAGVLEQYF.

CDR3 sequence reads: CASSQGLGTYEQFF. The CDR3 region has the DNA TGCGCCAGCAGCCAGGGACTAGGAACCTATGAGCAGTTCTTC. The chain links TRBV5-1 to TRBJ2-1; 8 bases map to TRBD2. Looked up from germline, CDR1 is SGHRS and CDR2 is YFSETQ. CDR3 size: 14 residues. J gave up 8 bases and V 4 bases, and 8 bases lay outside the gene matches.